The rows below give T cell receptor beta chains drawn from one sample of a study of blood T cell repertoires in COVID-19. Measured with immunoSEQ multiplex PCR; TCRdb has only the in-frame clones, and not every one. The data contain around 300,000 clones, around 89% of them singletons. Material: peripheral blood. The receptors stem from a woman between 35 and 50 years old with COVID-19, enrolled during active disease. CDR3s include the opening cysteine and the closing phenylalanine or tryptophan. Fields, in order: CDR3 protein, CDR3 DNA, clone size, V gene, J gene, D gene. A D gene is named only where the DNA matches it firmly. A clone size is listed for some rows: how often the clone was seen (once, few, many), or a class if it is expanded.

CASSLAPTGNGELFF	TGTGCCAGCAGCTTGGCCCCAACAGGGAACGGGGAGCTGTTTTTT	NA	TRBV5-5	TRBJ2-2	NA
CASSFTQGFSYTF	TGTGCCAGCAGTTTTACGCAGGGGTTTAGCTACACCTTC	NA	TRBV12-3/TRBV12-4	TRBJ1-2	NA
CASSLVAGDYGYTF	TGTGCCAGCAGCTTAGTTGCAGGGGACTATGGCTACACCTTC	NA	TRBV7-9	TRBJ1-2	NA
CASSGDSDMRFF	TGTGCCAGCAGCGGGGACTCCGATATGAGGTTCTTC	NA	TRBV2	TRBJ2-1	NA
CASSSRSSGNTIYF	TGTGCCAGCAGCTCCCGGAGCTCTGGAAACACCATATATTTT	NA	TRBV11-3	TRBJ1-3	NA
CASSLRLAGEQFF	TGTGCCAGCAGTCTCCGACTAGCGGGTGAGCAGTTCTTC	NA	TRBV9	TRBJ2-1	TRBD2
CASSFRDFTDTQYF	TGTGCCAGCAGCTTCCGAGACTTCACAGATACGCAGTATTTT	once	TRBV5-4	TRBJ2-3	NA
CASGSGTGTGANVLTF	TGTGCCAGCGGGTCTGGGACAGGGACTGGGGCCAACGTCCTGACTTTC	NA	TRBV28	TRBJ2-6	TRBD1
CASSLTGTSTYEQYF	TGTGCCAGCAGCCTCACCGGGACTAGCACCTACGAGCAGTACTTC	once	TRBV6-6	TRBJ2-7	TRBD2
CASTMGLGQGYNEQFF	TGTGCCAGCACCATGGGTCTGGGACAGGGCTACAATGAGCAGTTCTTC	NA	TRBV27	TRBJ2-1	TRBD1
CASSQEVQGLIPQPGYTF	TGCGCCAGCAGCCAAGAGGTCCAGGGGCTTATCCCCCAGCCTGGCTACACCTTC	NA	TRBV4-1	TRBJ1-2	NA
CASSFNGQETQYF	TGTGCCAGCAGCTTTAACGGTCAAGAGACCCAGTACTTC	NA	TRBV7-9	TRBJ2-5	NA
CASSQAGGTEAFF	TGTGCCAGCAGCCAGGCAGGGGGCACTGAAGCTTTCTTT	NA	TRBV11-3	TRBJ1-1	TRBD1
CASSIPQGGDNEQFF	TGTGCCAGCAGCATCCCACAGGGGGGGGACAATGAGCAGTTCTTC	NA	TRBV5-8	TRBJ2-1	NA
CATSRDTGISYEQYF	TGTGCCACCAGCAGAGATACGGGGATCTCCTACGAGCAGTACTTC	NA	TRBV15	TRBJ2-7	NA
CASSPTPAGTGNYGYTF	TGTGCCAGCTCACCTACACCAGCGGGGACTGGGAACTATGGCTACACCTTC	NA	TRBV18	TRBJ1-2	NA
CASSTPRTGNSYEQYF	TGTGCCAGCAGCACGCCCCGGACTGGCAACTCCTACGAGCAGTACTTC	NA	TRBV9	TRBJ2-7	NA
CASCLIAGVNEQFF	TGTGCCAGCTGCCTCATAGCGGGAGTCAATGAGCAGTTCTTC	NA	TRBV6-6	TRBJ2-1	TRBD2
CASSYIKNIQYF	TGTGCCAGCAGCTATATCAAAAACATTCAGTACTTC	NA	TRBV7-2	TRBJ2-4	NA
CASSLTKRGGTDTQYF	TGTGCCAGCAGCTTAACGAAGCGGGGCGGGACAGATACGCAGTATTTT	once	TRBV11-1	TRBJ2-3	TRBD2
CASSEGMTGFLGEQYF	TGTGCCAGCTCAGAGGGTATGACAGGGTTTCTAGGCGAGCAGTACTTC	NA	TRBV18	TRBJ2-7	TRBD1
CASSPRRTGDYGNTIYF	TGTGCCAGTAGTCCTCGACGGACAGGGGACTATGGAAACACCATATATTTT	NA	TRBV19	TRBJ1-3	TRBD1
CASSPGTANNSPLHF	TGTGCCAGTAGTCCAGGGACAGCGAATAATTCACCCCTCCACTTT	NA	TRBV19	TRBJ1-6	TRBD1
CASSLASGNTGELFF	TGTGCCAGCAGCTTAGCTTCAGGGAACACCGGGGAGCTGTTTTTT	NA	TRBV7-6	TRBJ2-2	NA
CASSPAVGGDWRRETQYF	TGTGCCAGCAGTCCCGCGGTTGGTGGAGACTGGAGGAGAGAGACCCAGTACTTC	NA	TRBV7-2	TRBJ2-5	NA
CASSFYRGLGQPQHF	TGTGCCAGCAGTTTCTACAGGGGGCTAGGTCAGCCCCAGCATTTT	NA	TRBV28	TRBJ1-5	TRBD1
CASSSRDITGELFF	TGTGCCAGCTCATCTCGCGATATCACCGGGGAGCTGTTTTTT	NA	TRBV18	TRBJ2-2	NA
CAWSNRGREYF	TGTGCCTGGAGTAACAGGGGGCGCGAGTATTTT	NA	TRBV30	TRBJ2-3	TRBD1
CARSLWLAVRTRDSGANVLTF	TGTGCCAGAAGCTTATGGCTAGCGGTAAGAACCCGCGACTCTGGGGCCAACGTCCTGACTTTC	NA	TRBV7-5	TRBJ2-6	NA
CASRRGTGELFF	TGTGCCAGTAGGCGAGGGACCGGGGAGCTGTTTTTT	NA	TRBV28	TRBJ2-2	NA
CASSSGGGQETQYF	TGTGCCAGCAGCTCCGGGGGGGGACAAGAGACCCAGTACTTC	NA	TRBV5-4	TRBJ2-5	TRBD2
CATRLAGAQETQYF	TGTGCCACCCGACTAGCGGGAGCCCAAGAGACCCAGTACTTC	NA	TRBV6-6	TRBJ2-5	TRBD2
CASRLGTGGGSNQPQHF	TGTGCCAGCAGGCTCGGTACAGGGGGCGGGAGCAATCAGCCCCAGCATTTT	NA	TRBV28	TRBJ1-5	TRBD1
CAIRGDRGTNYGYTF	TGTGCCATCAGGGGAGACAGGGGAACGAACTATGGCTACACCTTC	NA	TRBV10-3	TRBJ1-2	TRBD1
CASSHGPHEALNEQFF	TGTGCCAGCAGCCATGGCCCGCACGAGGCTTTGAATGAGCAGTTCTTC	once	TRBV4-2	TRBJ2-1	NA
CASSLGLGEAGELFF	TGTGCCAGCAGTCTCGGACTAGGCGAGGCCGGGGAGCTGTTTTTT	NA	TRBV5-6	TRBJ2-2	TRBD2
CASSRGREQYF	TGTGCCAGCAGCCGTGGCCGCGAGCAGTACTTC	NA	TRBV12-3/TRBV12-4	TRBJ2-7	NA
CASSLDPGLASYEQYF	TGTGCCAGCAGTTTGGACCCGGGACTAGCTTCCTACGAGCAGTACTTC	NA	TRBV27	TRBJ2-7	TRBD2
CASSQVGGSGYEQYF	TGCGCCAGCAGCCAAGTAGGAGGGTCCGGATACGAGCAGTACTTC	NA	TRBV4-3	TRBJ2-7	NA
CASSLGQSTDTQYF	TGCGCCAGCAGCTTGGGGCAGAGCACAGATACGCAGTATTTT	NA	TRBV5-1	TRBJ2-3	NA
CASTTGNNEKLFF	TGTGCCAGCACGACAGGGAATAATGAAAAACTGTTTTTT	NA	TRBV12-3/TRBV12-4	TRBJ1-4	TRBD1
CASENGQGYNSPLHF	TGTGCCTCCGAGAACGGACAGGGTTATAATTCACCCCTCCACTTT	NA	TRBV30	TRBJ1-6	TRBD1
CASSAEGAGLYNEQFF	TGTGCCAGTAGTGCCGAGGGAGCGGGATTATACAATGAGCAGTTCTTC	NA	TRBV19	TRBJ2-1	TRBD2
CASTSGSSYNEQFF	TGTGCCAGCACCAGCGGGAGCTCCTACAATGAGCAGTTCTTC	NA	TRBV6-6	TRBJ2-1	TRBD2
CASSQGTAVEETQYF	TGCGCCAGCAGCCAAGGAACGGCGGTAGAAGAGACCCAGTACTTC	NA	TRBV4-3	TRBJ2-5	NA
CASSNRDRGSLVAFF	TGTGCCAGCAGTAACCGGGACAGGGGAAGTTTGGTAGCTTTCTTT	NA	TRBV27	TRBJ1-1	TRBD1
CASSDDYGYTF	TGTGCCAGCAGTGACGACTATGGCTACACCTTC	NA	TRBV2	TRBJ1-2	NA
CASIVSYNEQFF	TGTGCCAGCATAGTCTCCTACAATGAGCAGTTCTTC	NA	TRBV2	TRBJ2-1	NA
CASSPQRDTEAFF	TGTGCTAGCAGCCCCCAACGGGACACTGAAGCTTTCTTT	NA	TRBV7-7	TRBJ1-1	NA
CASSVAGGVLGNEQFF	TGTGCCAGCAGCGTAGCTGGAGGGGTACTCGGGAATGAGCAGTTCTTC	NA	TRBV9	TRBJ2-1	NA
CASSPSGAYEQYF	TGTGCCAGCTCACCATCAGGGGCCTACGAGCAGTACTTC	NA	TRBV18	TRBJ2-7	NA
CAWSVNRDRGPRNYGYTF	TGTGCCTGGAGTGTGAACCGGGACAGGGGCCCGAGAAACTATGGCTACACCTTC	NA	TRBV30	TRBJ1-2	TRBD1
CASSQVAPGRGLNYGYTF	TGCGCCAGCAGCCAAGTCGCGCCAGGGAGGGGCCTTAACTATGGCTACACCTTC	NA	TRBV4-3	TRBJ1-2	NA
CASSPPNGDSYNEQFF	TGTGCCAGCAGCCCCCCCAACGGGGACTCATACAATGAGCAGTTCTTC	NA	TRBV7-9	TRBJ2-1	NA
CASSRGTVYNSPLHF	TGTGCCAGCAGTCGAGGGACAGTTTATAATTCACCCCTCCACTTT	NA	TRBV27	TRBJ1-6	TRBD1